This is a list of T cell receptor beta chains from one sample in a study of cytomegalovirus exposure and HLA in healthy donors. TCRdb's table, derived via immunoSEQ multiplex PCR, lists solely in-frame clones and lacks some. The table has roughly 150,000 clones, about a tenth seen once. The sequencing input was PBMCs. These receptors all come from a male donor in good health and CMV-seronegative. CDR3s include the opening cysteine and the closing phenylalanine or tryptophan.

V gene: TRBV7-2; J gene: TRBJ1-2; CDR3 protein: CASSPKHRDRGLGVAGYTF
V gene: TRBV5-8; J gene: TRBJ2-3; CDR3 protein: CASSPGQGITDTQYF
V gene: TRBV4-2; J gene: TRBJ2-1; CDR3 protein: CASSLGTGGNEQFF
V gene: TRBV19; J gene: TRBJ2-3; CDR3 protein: CATSKLTDTQYF
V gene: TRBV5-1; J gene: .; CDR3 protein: CASSPGTGGISDNEQFF
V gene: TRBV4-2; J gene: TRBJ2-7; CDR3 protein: CASSQDPQESYEQYF
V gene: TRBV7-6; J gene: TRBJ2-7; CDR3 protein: CASSLKKSGTGTYEQYF
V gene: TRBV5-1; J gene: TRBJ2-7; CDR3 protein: CASSFTGGASYEQYF
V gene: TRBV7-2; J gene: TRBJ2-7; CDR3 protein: CASSTSFYEQYF
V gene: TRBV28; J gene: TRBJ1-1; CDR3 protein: CASSLGGQGDTEAFF
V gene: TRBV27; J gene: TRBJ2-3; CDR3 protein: CASRDRGLSDTQYF
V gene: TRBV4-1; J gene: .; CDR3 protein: CASSHQESGVEQYF
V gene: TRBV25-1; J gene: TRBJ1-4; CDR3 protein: CASSAPRGGGEKLFF
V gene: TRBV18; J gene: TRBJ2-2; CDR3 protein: CASSPITLTGTGELFF
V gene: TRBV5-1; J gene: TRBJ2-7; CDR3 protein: CASSTAGTGQSYEQYF
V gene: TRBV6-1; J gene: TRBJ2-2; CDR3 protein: CGSDRSNTGELFF
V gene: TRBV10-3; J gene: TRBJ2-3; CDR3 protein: CAISESTSGSLDTQYF
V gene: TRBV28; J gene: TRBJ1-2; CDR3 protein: CASSLDGAIWDYGYTF
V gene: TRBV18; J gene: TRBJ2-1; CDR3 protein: CASSPGSGAPYNEQFF
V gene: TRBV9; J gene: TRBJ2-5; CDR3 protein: CASSGSKRERGETQYF
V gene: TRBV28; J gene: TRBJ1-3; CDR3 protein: CASSFPPGSGNTIYF
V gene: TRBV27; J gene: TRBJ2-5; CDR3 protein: CASSSPASGGPQETQYF
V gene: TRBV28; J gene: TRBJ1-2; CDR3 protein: CASLGGAAFYGYTF
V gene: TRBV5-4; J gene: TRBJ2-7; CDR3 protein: CASSPFDTSGKGEQYF
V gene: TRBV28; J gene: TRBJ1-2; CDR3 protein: CASSSQGAYGYTF